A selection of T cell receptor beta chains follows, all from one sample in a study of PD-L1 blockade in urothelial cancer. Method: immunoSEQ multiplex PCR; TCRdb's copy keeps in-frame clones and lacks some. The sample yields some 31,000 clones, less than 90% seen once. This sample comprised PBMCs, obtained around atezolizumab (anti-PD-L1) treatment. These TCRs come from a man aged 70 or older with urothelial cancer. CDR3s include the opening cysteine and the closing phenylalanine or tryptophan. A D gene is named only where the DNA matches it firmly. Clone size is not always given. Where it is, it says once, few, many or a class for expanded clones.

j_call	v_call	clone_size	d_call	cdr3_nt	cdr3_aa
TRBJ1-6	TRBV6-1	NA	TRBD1	TGTGCCAGCAGTGGGGGGACAGGGCGAGGTTCACCCCTCCACTTT	CASSGGTGRGSPLHF
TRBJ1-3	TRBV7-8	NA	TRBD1	TGTGCCAGCAGCTTCCGACTAGGGACAGCTCGCGGAAACACCATATATTTT	CASSFRLGTARGNTIYF
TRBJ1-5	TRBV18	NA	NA	TGTGCCAGCTCACCGTCGGCGGGCAATCAGCCCCAGCATTTT	CASSPSAGNQPQHF
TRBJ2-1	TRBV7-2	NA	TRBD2	TGTGCCAGCAGCTTAAGGACTAGCGGGGCGGCAAGAGGCAATGAGCAGTTCTTC	CASSLRTSGAARGNEQFF
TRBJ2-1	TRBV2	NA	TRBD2	TGTGCCAGCAGGGGACCCAATAGCGGGGGGCGTTACAATGAGCAGTTCTTC	CASRGPNSGGRYNEQFF
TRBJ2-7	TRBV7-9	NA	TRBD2	TGTGCCAGCAGCTCGCTGACTAGCGGGGGGCCCTACGAGCAGTACTTC	CASSSLTSGGPYEQYF
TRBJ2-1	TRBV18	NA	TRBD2	TGTGCCAGCTCACCAGGGTCCCAGCGGGGGGTTCATGAGCAGTTCTTC	CASSPGSQRGVHEQFF
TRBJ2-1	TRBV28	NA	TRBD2	TGTGCCAGCAGTTTACGAACTAGCGGGTCGTACAATGAGCAGTTCTTC	CASSLRTSGSYNEQFF
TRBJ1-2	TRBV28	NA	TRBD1	TGTGCCAGCAGCAAACCCGGGACAGGGGGCTACACCTTC	CASSKPGTGGYTF
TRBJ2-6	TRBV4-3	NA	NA	TGCGCCAGCAGCCAAGTAGAGGTCTCTGGGGCCAACGTCCTGACTTTC	CASSQVEVSGANVLTF
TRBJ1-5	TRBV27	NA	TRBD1	TGTGCCAGCAGTTTACTTACCGGGACAGGGAGGGGCAATCAGCCCCAGCATTTT	CASSLLTGTGRGNQPQHF
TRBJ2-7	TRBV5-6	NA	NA	TGTGCCAGCAGCGCCGCGAGCGAGCAGTACTTC	CASSAASEQYF
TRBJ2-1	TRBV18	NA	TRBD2	TGTGCCAGCTCATGGACTAGCTCCTACAATGAGCAGTTCTTC	CASSWTSSYNEQFF
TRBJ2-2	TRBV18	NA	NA	TGTGCCAGCTCACCCAGCACCGGGGAGCTGTTTTTT	CASSPSTGELFF
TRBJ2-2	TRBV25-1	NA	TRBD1	TGTGCCAGCAGTGATATTGGGACAGGGGGCAGGACCGGGGAGCTGTTTTTT	CASSDIGTGGRTGELFF
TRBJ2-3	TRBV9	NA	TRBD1	TGTGCCAGCAGCGTGGGGACAGGGTGGTCAGATACGCAGTATTTT	CASSVGTGWSDTQYF
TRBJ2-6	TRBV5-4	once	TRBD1	TGTGCCAGCAGCTCGGGACAGAACTCTGGGGCCAACGTCCTGACTTTC	CASSSGQNSGANVLTF
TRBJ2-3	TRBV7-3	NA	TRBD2	TGTGCCAGCAGCTTAATCGGGGGGGGTACAGATACGCAGTATTTT	CASSLIGGGTDTQYF
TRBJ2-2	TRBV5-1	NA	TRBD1	TGCGCCAGCAGCTCGGTGACAGGGGGGAACACCGGGGAGCTGTTTTTT	CASSSVTGGNTGELFF
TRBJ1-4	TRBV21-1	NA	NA	TGTGCCAGCAGCTTCCGGGTCGGGGAAAAACTGTTTTTT	CASSFRVGEKLFF
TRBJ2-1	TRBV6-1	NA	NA	TGTGCCAGCAGACGTTCTAGCGCACACTACAATGAGCAGTTCTTC	CASRRSSAHYNEQFF
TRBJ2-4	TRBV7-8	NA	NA	TGTGCCAGCAGCTCCCAATCCGTTAAGTATACGGTGAACATTCAGTACTTC	CASSSQSVKYTVNIQYF
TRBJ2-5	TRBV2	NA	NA	TGTGCCAGCAGTGGTGCCATCGGAGAGACCCAGTACTTC	CASSGAIGETQYF
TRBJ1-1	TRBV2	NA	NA	TGTGCCAGCAGTCCCCCGCGGACTGAAGCTTTCTTT	CASSPPRTEAFF
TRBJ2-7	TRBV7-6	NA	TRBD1	TGTGCCAGCAGCTTAGGAGGGACAGGGGTCTACGAGCAGTACTTC	CASSLGGTGVYEQYF
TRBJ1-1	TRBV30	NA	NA	TGTGCCTGGGGCCGAGGGTTTTCTGAAGCTTTCTTT	CAWGRGFSEAFF
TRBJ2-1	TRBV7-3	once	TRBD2	TGTGCCAGCAGCCGAGCCGGGGGAGGGACGTGGATGAATGAGCAGTTCTTC	CASSRAGGGTWMNEQFF
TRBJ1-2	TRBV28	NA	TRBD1	TGTGCCAGCAGTCCCTCACAAACAGGGGTTAACTATGGCTACACCTTC	CASSPSQTGVNYGYTF
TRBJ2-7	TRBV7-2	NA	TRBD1	TGTGCCAGCAGCTCGGACAGGGGGGGCGAGCAGTACTTC	CASSSDRGGEQYF
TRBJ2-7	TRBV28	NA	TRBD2	TGTGCCAGCAGCATGGGGGGGAGCTCCTACGAGCAGTACTTC	CASSMGGSSYEQYF
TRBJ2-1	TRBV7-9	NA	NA	TGTGCCAGCAGCTCCTCTTTAATTAAGTTCTTC	CASSSSLIKFF
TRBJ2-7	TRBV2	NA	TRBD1	TGTGCCAGCACGGGACAGGGGAACTCCTACGAGCAGTACTTC	CASTGQGNSYEQYF
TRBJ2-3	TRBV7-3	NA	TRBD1	TGTGCCAGCAGCAAGGGACAGGGCTCAGATACGCAGTATTTT	CASSKGQGSDTQYF
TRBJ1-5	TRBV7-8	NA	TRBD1	TGTGCCAGCAGCTTATACGGGACAGGGCATCAGCCCCAGCATTTT	CASSLYGTGHQPQHF
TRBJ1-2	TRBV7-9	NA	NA	TGTGCCAGCAGCTTACAGGAGGCCTCTGGCTACACCTTC	CASSLQEASGYTF
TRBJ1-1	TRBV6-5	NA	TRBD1	TGTGCCAGCAGTTCTTTTGTGACAGGGGGCACTGAAGCTTTCTTT	CASSSFVTGGTEAFF
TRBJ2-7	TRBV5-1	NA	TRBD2	TGCGCCAGCAGCTTGACTAGCGGGAACAACGAGCAGTACTTC	CASSLTSGNNEQYF
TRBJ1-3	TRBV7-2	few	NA	TGTGCCAGCAGCTCCGGCGGGGTGGGAAACACCATATATTTT	CASSSGGVGNTIYF
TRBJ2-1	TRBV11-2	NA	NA	TGTGCCAGCAGGCCCTCGGGCGGGCGACGCAATGAGCAGTTCTTC	CASRPSGGRRNEQFF
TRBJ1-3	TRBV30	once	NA	TGTGCCTGGAGTGCGGGACTGGACTCTGGAAACACCATATATTTT	CAWSAGLDSGNTIYF
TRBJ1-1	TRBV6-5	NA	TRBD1	TGTGCCAGCAGTCCGACAGGGCGGAACACTGAAGCTTTCTTT	CASSPTGRNTEAFF
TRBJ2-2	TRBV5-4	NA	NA	TGTGCCAGCAGCTTAGGGGCGGGACCAACGAACACCGGGGAGCTGTTTTTT	CASSLGAGPTNTGELFF
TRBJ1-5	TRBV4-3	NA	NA	TGCGCCAGCAGCTCACAAGAAAATCAGCCCCAGCATTTT	CASSSQENQPQHF
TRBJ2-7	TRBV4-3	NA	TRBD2	TGCGCCAGCAGCCAAAAACTAGCGGGCACCTACGAGCAGTACTTC	CASSQKLAGTYEQYF
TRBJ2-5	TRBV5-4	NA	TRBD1	TGTGCCAGCAGCGTGGAATTGGGACAGAAAGAGACCCAGTACTTC	CASSVELGQKETQYF
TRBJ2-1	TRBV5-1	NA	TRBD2	TGCGCCAGCAGCTTGGGACTAGCGGGAGGGTACAATGAGCAGTTCTTC	CASSLGLAGGYNEQFF
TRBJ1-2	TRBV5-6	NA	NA	TGTGCCAGCAGCGAACCCGACAGTGGCTACACCTTC	CASSEPDSGYTF
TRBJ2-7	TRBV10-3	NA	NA	TGTGCCATCAGTACTCCCGACAGGCTCGTCGACGAGCAGTACTTC	CAISTPDRLVDEQYF
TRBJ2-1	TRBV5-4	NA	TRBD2	TGTGCCAGCAGCTTGACGGGAGGGCCGCGGAGCAATGAGCAGTTCTTC	CASSLTGGPRSNEQFF